The 19 T cell receptor beta chains in this list originate from one sample, sequenced in a study of cytomegalovirus exposure and HLA in healthy donors (TCRdb year 2017). The library was made by the immunoSEQ multiplex PCR assay. A mixture of 60 forward primers for TCR Vbeta segments and 13 reverse primers for TCR Jbeta segments was used in the multiplex PCR. Drawn from immuneACCESS, this table holds only the in-frame rearrangements with V and J called that TCRdb kept. Clones are partly lost; checked studies trace under half to an unresolved V gene and leave the rest unexplained. For this sample the table gives over 200,000 clones, of which more than 60% were detected only once. Roughly 2.5% of the sample rests with the top ten. The specimen was PBMCs. The receptors shown here come from a woman aged 55-69 years in good health and CMV-seropositive.

The chain couples TRBV4-3 to TRBJ2-7, with D possibly being TRBD1 (8 bases). V lost 4 bases, J lost 4 bases, and 20 bases lay in between. CDR1 is LGHNA, CDR2 YSLEER, per germline. There are 16 residues in the CDR3. CDR3 residues: CASSLGGEQGVYEQYF. The DNA for the CDR3 is TGCGCCAGCAGCCTTGGGGGGGAACAGGGGGTGTACGAGCAGTACTTC.

As for this clone: At one end, the junction sequence differs from germline, possibly due to a read error. The gene calls are TRBV30 and TRBJ2-4, with 8 bases lining up with TRBD2. The CDR3 sequence is 15 residues long. Germline values: CDR1 GTSNPN, CDR2 SVGIG (reference sequence). CDR3 DNA: TGTGCCCGGAGTATAGCGGGGTTAGCCAAAAACATTCAGTACTTC. Translation: CARSIAGLAKNIQYF.

The chain is built from TRBV5-4 and TRBJ2-1, with 16 bases that match TRBD2. Trimming removed 4 bases from V and 9 bases from J; junction bases left unmatched: 7. CDR1 and CDR2 from the germline V gene are SGHNT and YYREEE (reference sequence). This CDR3 region has 16 residues. CDR3 DNA sequence: TGTGCCAGCAGCCTGGGACTAGCGGGAGGGACATCTGAGCAGTTCTTC. Its protein product is CASSLGLAGGTSEQFF.

The chain uses TRBV7-9 and TRBJ2-3; 7 bases agree with TRBD2. Germline V gene data show CDR1 as SEHNR and CDR2 as FQNEAQ (reference sequence). The trim removed 3 bases at V and 4 bases at J, leaving 4 bases unmatched. This CDR3 has 14 amino acids. Here the CDR3 reads CASSFLGGADTQYF. In DNA form, the CDR3 reads TGTGCCAGCAGCTTTCTTGGGGGGGCAGATACGCAGTATTTT.

The count of this clone is one. The chain joins TRBV7-9 to TRBJ1-2, with TRBD1 as a possible D gene (5 bases). Trimming stripped 4 bases from V and 2 bases from J, with 11 bases between. This CDR3 spans 14 amino acids. Per the germline V gene, CDR1 is SEHNR and CDR2 is FQNEAQ (reference sequence). CDR3 amino acids: CASSSLGPNYGYTF. The CDR3 region has the DNA TGTGCCAGCAGCTCTTTGGGGCCGAACTATGGCTACACCTTC.

The chain carries TRBV30 and TRBJ1-2, with D hard to call. This CDR3 region has 9 residues. V was clipped by 5 bases and J by 8 bases, with 6 bases between them. Germline CDR1 GTSNPN, CDR2 SVGIG (reference sequence). CDR3 DNA: TGTGCCTGGGGCCACGGCTACACCTTC. This translates into CAWGHGYTF.

The chain links TRBV18 to TRBJ1-2; the D gene is possibly TRBD1 (5 bases). Germline assignment: CDR1 KGHSH and CDR2 LQKENI. This CDR3 is built from 15 residues. V was pared by 5 bases and J by 4 bases, with 17 bases between. CDR3 coding DNA: TGTGCCAGCTCATCCACGCAGGGAACGGGCTATGGCTACACCTTC. Encoded protein: CASSSTQGTGYGYTF. Variable domain in full (rest from reference TRBV18 and TRBJ1-2): NAGVMQNPRHLVRRRGQEARLRCSPMKGHSHVYWYRQLPEEGLKFMVYLQKENIIDESGMPKERFSAEFPKEGPSILRIQQVVRGDSAAYFCASSSTQGTGYGYTFGSGTRLTVV.

This chain connects TRBV5-4 to TRBJ2-1; 10 nucleotides agree with TRBD2. CDR3 length: 15 amino acids. The V and J ends lost 2 bases and 7 bases, in that order; junction bases with no gene match: 6. Germline V gene data show CDR1 as SGHNT and CDR2 as YYREEE (reference sequence). The chain's CDR3 is CASSLGPSGSNEQFF. CDR3 sequence (DNA): TGTGCCAGCAGCTTAGGACCTAGCGGGAGTAATGAGCAGTTCTTC.

This clone is a singleton in its sample. The genes are TRBV19 and TRBJ2-7; a weak D match, TRBD2 (6 bases). Germline V gene data show CDR1 as LNHDA and CDR2 as SQIVND (reference sequence). Between the trimmed V and J ends, which lost 3 bases and 6 bases, there was a span of 15 bases. The CDR3 runs to 14 residues. CDR3: CASSIISGLSEQYF. The CDR3 DNA is TGTGCCAGTAGTATTATTAGCGGCCTCAGCGAGCAGTACTTC.

J is TRBJ1-4 and V is TRBV4-3; 7 bases line up with TRBD1. Trimming removed 0 bases from V and 4 bases from J; junction bases left unmatched: 2. The CDR3 spans 15 residues. Germline V lookup: CDR1 LGHNA, CDR2 YSLEER. The chain's CDR3 is CASSQEGTDNEKLFF. The CDR3 region has the DNA TGCGCCAGCAGCCAAGAGGGGACAGATAATGAAAAACTGTTTTTT.

J is TRBJ1-2 and V is TRBV15; TRBD1 aligns across 10 bases. V was pared by 8 bases and J by 2 bases, with 8 bases of the junction left unmatched. CDR1 is LNHNV and CDR2 is YYDKDF in the germline V gene (reference sequence). This CDR3 region has 15 residues. This chain's CDR3 is CATRDRDRGNYGYTF. The CDR3 nucleotides read TGTGCCACCCGTGACCGGGACAGGGGAAACTATGGCTACACCTTC.

The chain carries TRBV2 and TRBJ2-2, with 10 bases identical to TRBD2. The germline V gene has CDR1 SNHLY and CDR2 FYNNEI. The junction had 8 bases not matched to a gene; V was cut back by 6 bases and J by 4 bases. This CDR3 has 16 amino acids. The CDR3 sequence is CASSPRAGGSTGELFF. The CDR3 DNA reads TGTGCCAGCAGCCCTAGAGCGGGAGGGTCCACCGGGGAGCTGTTTTTT.

The chain links TRBV9 to TRBJ1-6, with D unclear. From germline, CDR1 is SGDLS and CDR2 YYNGEE. V was shortened by 4 bases and J by 3 bases, with 11 bases between the two germline ends. There are 15 residues in the CDR3. The CDR3 is CASSLRPLYNSPLHF. The CDR3 DNA reads TGTGCCAGCAGCCTTCGTCCCCTCTATAATTCACCCCTCCACTTT.

This rearrangement joins TRBV6-4 to TRBJ2-1; TRBD1 agrees at 9 bases. Germline loops: CDR1 MRHNA, CDR2 SNTAGT. The CDR3 extends over 14 amino acids. V lost 6 bases to trimming and J lost 8 bases; unmatched junction nucleotides: 8. The CDR3: CASRTGTGRDEQFF. The CDR3 DNA reads TGTGCCAGCAGAACCGGGACAGGGCGCGATGAGCAGTTCTTC.

The CDR3 loop reads CASSLGGSSTDTQYF. The CDR3 bases are TGTGCCAGCAGCTTAGGCGGATCTAGCACAGATACGCAGTATTTT. The chain is built from TRBV11-3 and TRBJ2-3, with no clear D. CDR3 length: 15 amino acids. The germline V gene has CDR1 SGHNT and CDR2 YENEEA. The V end lost 1 base, the J end lost 0 bases, and 8 bases lay between the germline ends. Complete variable domain (other parts from reference TRBV11-3 and TRBJ2-3): EAGVVQSPRYKIIEKKQPVAFWCNPISGHNTLYWYLQNLGQGPELLIRYENEEAVDDSQLPKDRFSAERLKGVDSTLKIQPAELGDSAVYLCASSLGGSSTDTQYFGPGTRLTVL.

The gene calls are TRBV5-1 and TRBJ2-3; perhaps TRBD2 as D (5 bases). The CDR3 has 15 amino acids. The V gene's germline CDR1 is SGHRS and CDR2 YFSETQ. With 1 base removed from V and 4 bases from J, the gap between germline ends came to 13 bases. Here the CDR3 reads CASSLLGEGADTQYF. In DNA form, the CDR3 reads TGCGCCAGCAGCTTGCTGGGCGAGGGCGCAGATACGCAGTATTTT.

The rearrangement uses TRBV5-6 and TRBJ2-3, with TRBD1 matching 10 bases. J was trimmed by 6 bases and V by 3 bases; bases with no gene match: 1. The germline gives CDR1 SGHDT, CDR2 YYEEEE. CDR3 length: 13 residues. CDR3 sequence reads: CASSWDRGDTQYF. The CDR3 DNA is TGTGCCAGCAGCTGGGACAGGGGTGATACGCAGTATTTT.

This chain uses TRBV6-6 with TRBJ2-1; TRBD2 matches at 12 bases. The germline V gene has CDR1 MNHNY and CDR2 SVGAGI (reference sequence). The CDR3 extends over 16 amino acids. V lost 5 bases, J lost 3 bases, and 5 bases stayed unmatched. In nucleotides, the CDR3 is TGTGCCAGCAGTGCTACTAGCGGGAGGAACTACAATGAGCAGTTCTTC. Translated, it gives CASSATSGRNYNEQFF.

This chain uses TRBV11-1 with TRBJ2-7; 11 bases map to TRBD1. CDR3 length: 17 amino acids. The V gene end was trimmed by 5 bases and the J gene end by 1 base; junction bases not matched to a gene: 10. Germline V gene lookup returns CDR1 SGHAT and CDR2 FQDESV (reference sequence). The CDR3 protein is CASSDRPGTGGSYEQYF. CDR3 sequence (DNA): TGTGCCAGCAGCGATCGCCCCGGGACAGGGGGTTCCTACGAGCAGTACTTC.